One and the same sample provided the 19 T cell receptor beta chains below, sequenced in a study of T cell repertoires in cytomegalovirus infection. Each CDR3 protein gets one entry after TCRdb re-called the reads with MiXCR. The sample carries under 200,000 distinct CDR3 sequences, 28% recorded once. The sample taken for sequencing was PBMCs. The receptors were sampled from a human donor in good health (CMV status not recorded). Some clones in this sample may be carry-over from other donors' samples.

This clonotype was counted between two and nine times. The rearrangement links TRBV4-2 to TRBJ1-1, with D possibly TRBD1 on 6 matching bases. Germline V gene data show CDR1 as LGHNA and CDR2 as YNFKEQ. CDR3 length equals 15 residues. Trimming took 0 bases from V and 5 from J, leaving 13 bases between them. In nucleotides, the CDR3 is TGTGCCAGCAGCCAAGACAGGGGCGGGATTACTGAAGCTTTCTTT. Translating it yields CASSQDRGGITEAFF.

This chain links TRBV7-6 with TRBJ2-7; D gene uncertain. Germline V gene lookup returns CDR1 SGHVS and CDR2 FNYEAQ. There are 13 residues in the CDR3. Trimming took 0 bases from V and 2 from J, leaving 5 bases between them. The CDR3 DNA sequence: TGTGCCAGCAGCTTAGCGATGACCTACGAGCAGTACTTC. It encodes CASSLAMTYEQYF. Complete variable domain (other parts from reference TRBV7-6 and TRBJ2-7): GAGVSQSPRYKVTKRGQDVALRCDPISGHVSLYWYRQALGQGPEFLTYFNYEAQQDKSGLPNDRFSAERPEGSISTLTIQRTEQRDSAMYRCASSLAMTYEQYFGPGTRLTVT.

Turning to this clonotype: A junction end diverges from the germline sequence, so it may reflect a read error. This rearrangement joins TRBV19 to TRBJ2-7, with D perhaps assigned TRBD1 or TRBD2 (5 bases each). There are 13 residues in the CDR3. Germline values: CDR1 LNHDA, CDR2 SQIVND (reference sequence). The CDR3 DNA follows: TGTTCCAGTACCGCGAGGGGATCCTACGAGCAGTACTTC. It translates to CSSTARGSYEQYF.

This chain links TRBV7-2 with TRBJ1-2, with 7 bases identical to TRBD1. CDR1 SGHTA and CDR2 FQGNSA come from the germline V gene. The CDR3 length is 14 residues. Trimming removed 5 bases from V and 4 bases from J; junction bases left unmatched: 7. CDR3 residues: CASSPGGTVYGYTF. Here the CDR3 DNA reads TGTGCCAGCAGCCCTGGGGGGACAGTCTATGGCTACACCTTC.

In its sample, this clonotype was seen many times. The chain uses TRBV7-2 and TRBJ1-6; D is unclear. This CDR3 has 13 amino acids. The ends were cut back, 5 bases at V and 7 bases at J, with 9 bases in the middle. The germline CDR1 and CDR2 sequences are SGHTA and FQGNSA. CDR3 DNA sequence: TGTGCCAGCAGCCCAGACCCCAATTCACCCCTCCACTTT. Amino acids: CASSPDPNSPLHF.

The chain is built from TRBV6-2 or TRBV6-3 and TRBJ1-5, with D unresolved. Trimming shortened V by 0 bases and J by 6 bases, and 18 bases separated the two germline ends. Germline V gene lookup returns CDR1 MNHEY and CDR2 SVGEGT. The CDR3 has 17 residues. The chain's CDR3 is CASSYSLLVRQSQPQHF. The DNA of the CDR3 is TGTGCCAGCAGTTACTCCCTACTCGTCCGACAAAGTCAGCCCCAGCATTTT.

This sequence joins TRBV6-2 or TRBV6-3 and TRBJ2-5; D may correspond to TRBD1 or TRBD2 (5 bases each). The CDR3 sequence is 13 residues long. Per the germline V gene, CDR1 is MNHEY and CDR2 is SVGEGT. The V gene lost 5 bases and the J gene lost 3 bases, with 10 bases spanning the gap. CDR3 residues: CASSPVGEETQYF. The CDR3 nucleotides are TGTGCCAGCAGTCCAGTGGGGGAAGAGACCCAGTACTTC.

Points on this clonotype: A read error may produce the germline difference seen at one junction end. V is TRBV20-1 and J is TRBJ1-1; 7 bases are shared with TRBD1. This CDR3 contains 15 residues. The germline CDR1 and CDR2 sequences are DFQATT and SNEGSKA (reference sequence). The CDR3 is CSTSGTTGRVAEAFF. DNA for the CDR3: TGCAGTACTAGCGGCACGACAGGGAGGGTGGCTGAAGCTTTCTTT.

The rearrangement uses TRBV12-3 or TRBV12-4 and TRBJ2-1; D perhaps matches TRBD2 (7 bases). Trimming cost V 0 bases and J 9 bases, with 12 bases left between them. The CDR3 covers 14 residues. The CDR3 here is CASSLAGGPREQFF. In nucleotides, the CDR3 is TGTGCCAGCAGTTTAGCGGGGGGGCCCCGTGAGCAGTTCTTC.

The rearrangement joins TRBV11-2 to TRBJ2-1; TRBD1 is a possible D gene (6 bases). V was shortened by 8 bases and J by 7 bases, with 15 bases between the two germline ends. The CDR3 is made up of 13 amino acids. Germline V lookup: CDR1 SGHAT, CDR2 FQNNGV. In DNA, the CDR3 is TGTGCCAGCGGAAAGGACAGAAAGAATGAGCAGTTCTTC. It encodes CASGKDRKNEQFF.

The gene calls are TRBV6-1 and TRBJ1-4, with TRBD1 as a possible D gene (5 bases). CDR3 length: 15 amino acids. Trimming removed 10 bases from V and 0 bases from J, with 15 bases in between. Germline values: CDR1 MNHNS, CDR2 SASEGT. CDR3 loop: CATSRDLPTNEKLFF. CDR3 in DNA: TGTGCCACCTCCCGGGACCTTCCAACTAATGAAAAACTGTTTTTT.

The CDR3 sequence is CASSQESRLAGVTGELFF. The DNA for the CDR3 is TGCGCCAGCAGCCAAGAATCGCGACTAGCGGGGGTGACCGGGGAGCTGTTTTTT. The chain has TRBV4-3 and TRBJ2-2, with 12 nucleotides matching TRBD2. The length of the CDR3 is 18 residues. Germline V gives CDR1 LGHNA, CDR2 YSLEER. J was trimmed by 5 bases and V by 0 bases; bases with no gene match: 7.

This clonotype has ten or more counts. V gene TRBV19 combines with J gene TRBJ2-2, with 12 bases that match TRBD2. This CDR3 spans 16 amino acids. Per the germline V gene, CDR1 is LNHDA and CDR2 is SQIVND (reference sequence). V lost 5 bases and J lost 1; bases outside the gene matches: 2. The CDR3 bases are TGTGCCAGTAGTCTACTAGCGGGGGGGAACACCGGGGAGCTGTTTTTT. As protein: CASSLLAGGNTGELFF.

The sample holds a few counts of this clonotype. The genes are TRBV4-1 and TRBJ1-2; D not certain. Per germline, CDR1 MGHRA and CDR2 YSYEKL. The ends were cut back, 0 bases at V and 4 bases at J, with 6 bases in the middle. CDR3 length: 13 amino acids. The CDR3 loop is CASSQDTIYGYTF. Written as DNA, the CDR3 is TGCGCCAGCAGCCAAGATACTATCTATGGCTACACCTTC.

This clonotype has a handful of counts. V gene TRBV11-2 combines with J gene TRBJ2-3, with D uncertain. The CDR3 is 11 amino acids. Trimming removed 6 bases from V and 7 bases from J, with 8 bases in between. Germline CDR1 SGHAT, CDR2 FQNNGV. CDR3 amino acids: CASSSLNTQYF. CDR3 nucleotides: TGTGCCAGCAGTAGCTTAAATACGCAGTATTTT.

In its sample, this clonotype was seen a few times. The chain is built from TRBV14 and TRBJ2-5; 7 bases map to TRBD1. CDR1 and CDR2 from the germline V gene are SGHDN and FVKESK. The CDR3 length is 15 residues. The V and J ends lost 5 bases and 4 bases, in that order; junction bases with no gene match: 10. The CDR3 spells CASSWTGGSGETQYF. The DNA for the CDR3 is TGTGCCAGCAGCTGGACAGGAGGATCGGGAGAGACCCAGTACTTC.

In its sample, this clonotype was seen a few times. The rearrangement joins TRBV6-1 to TRBJ2-2; 7 bases agree with TRBD1. V lost 10 bases, J lost 2 bases, and 7 bases stayed unmatched. This CDR3 has 14 residues. In germline, CDR1 is MNHNS, CDR2 SASEGT. The CDR3 bases are TGTGCCATAGGGGGCCGAGGAAACACCGGGGAGCTGTTTTTT. Its translation: CAIGGRGNTGELFF.

This clonotype was observed a handful of times. The chain couples TRBV7-2 to TRBJ2-3; no clear D gene. The V end lost 7 bases, the J end lost 1 base, and 12 bases lay between the germline ends. The germline gives CDR1 SGHTA, CDR2 FQGNSA. The CDR3 length is 14 residues. CDR3 coding DNA: TGTGCCAGCAACGGGCCCAGCCGCACAGATACGCAGTATTTT. Its translation: CASNGPSRTDTQYF.

V gene TRBV10-3 combines with J gene TRBJ1-1; TRBD1 matches 7 bases. The germline gives CDR1 ENHRY, CDR2 SYGVKD. Trimming cost V 0 bases and J 3 bases; bases outside gene matches: 4. This CDR3 region has 15 residues. The CDR3 region is CAISESPDRDTEAFF. The CDR3 bases are TGTGCCATCAGTGAGTCCCCCGACAGGGACACTGAAGCTTTCTTT.